These 21 T cell receptor beta chains came from one sample sequenced in a study of graft-versus-host responses after intestinal transplantation. Clones were sequenced by immunoSEQ multiplex PCR, and TCRdb holds only the in-frame ones, with some missing. Of 40,000 or so clones listed, roughly 91% are singletons. The source material was PBMCs, sampled just under 270 days after transplant. The receptor set was obtained from a human patient who received an intestinal transplant, so some T cells may come from the graft donor.

This clone has just one count. V usage is TRBV6-1 and J usage is TRBJ2-1, with unresolved D. In germline, CDR1 is MNHNS, CDR2 SASEGT. V lost 6 bases, J lost 7 bases, and 10 bases lay in between. This CDR3 spans 12 amino acids. CDR3 protein: CASRSSLNEQFF. The DNA of the CDR3 is TGTGCCAGCAGGTCCAGTTTGAATGAGCAGTTCTTC.

The V call is TRBV5-4, the J call TRBJ1-6, with D unclear. This CDR3 is built from 15 residues. Trimming removed 5 bases at V and 5 bases at J, with 14 bases between. In germline, CDR1 is SGHNT, CDR2 YYREEE (reference sequence). Here the CDR3 DNA reads TGTGCCAGCAGTCTGATGCTCGGGGATAATTCACCCCTCCACTTT. Protein: CASSLMLGDNSPLHF.

The V call is TRBV27, the J call TRBJ2-7, with 10 positions matching TRBD1. J was trimmed by 1 base and V by 5 bases; bases with no gene match: 8. The CDR3 length is 16 residues. CDR1 is MNHEY and CDR2 is SMNVEV in the germline V gene (reference sequence). The CDR3 DNA reads as TGTGCCAGCAGTCCGACGGGACAGGGGAGGTCCTACGAGCAGTACTTC. It translates to CASSPTGQGRSYEQYF.

The chain links TRBV6-1 to TRBJ2-2; possibly TRBD1 for D (6 bases). CDR3 size: 16 residues. Looked up from germline, CDR1 is MNHNS and CDR2 is SASEGT. V lost 3 bases to trimming and J lost 4 bases, with 15 bases between them. As DNA, the CDR3 is TGTGCCAGCAGTGATCCCTGGACAGAGCCCACCGGGGAGCTGTTTTTT. It is translated as CASSDPWTEPTGELFF.

This sequence joins TRBV28 and TRBJ1-2; the D is unclear. The germline V gene has CDR1 MDHEN and CDR2 SYDVKM. The length of the CDR3 is 15 residues. The V end lost 3 bases, the J end lost 4 bases, and 15 bases lay between the germline ends. DNA for the CDR3: TGTGCCAGCAGTTTTGGAGCGACTTGGTTCTATGGCTACACCTTC. The encoded protein is CASSFGATWFYGYTF.

V gene TRBV5-1 combines with J gene TRBJ1-4, with 10 bases fitting TRBD1. CDR1 is SGHRS, CDR2 YFSETQ, per germline. This CDR3 spans 15 amino acids. V was clipped by 1 base and J by 7 bases; unmatched bases: 4. Here the CDR3 reads CASSLLRDRGEKLFF. The CDR3 nucleotides read TGCGCCAGCAGCTTGCTCCGGGACAGGGGTGAAAAACTGTTTTTT.

The chain is built from TRBV19 and TRBJ1-4, with a weak D call TRBD1 (5 bases). CDR3 length: 15 residues. The germline V and J ends were trimmed by 8 bases and 0 bases, with 13 bases remaining between them. From germline, CDR1 is LNHDA and CDR2 SQIVND (reference sequence). CDR3 residues: CASSTEASTNEKLFF. CDR3 nucleotides: TGTGCCAGTTCGACAGAAGCCTCAACTAATGAAAAACTGTTTTTT.

The gene calls are TRBV9 and TRBJ2-7; the D gene is possibly TRBD2 (6 bases). The germline V gene encodes CDR1 SGDLS and CDR2 YYNGEE. The CDR3 totals 15 residues. Trimming shortened V by 5 bases and J by 3 bases, and 18 bases separated the two germline ends. The CDR3 nucleotides are TGTGCCAGCAGTTTAACCGGGGAGGAGGACTACGAGCAGTACTTC. Amino acids: CASSLTGEEDYEQYF.

With respect to this clone: A junction end diverges from the germline sequence, so it may reflect a read error. The chain is built from TRBV4-1 and TRBJ1-5; 7 bases agree with TRBD1. The CDR3 is 15 residues long. Per the germline V gene, CDR1 is MGHRA and CDR2 is YSYEKL. As DNA, the CDR3 is TGTGCCAGCAGCCACGCCAGGGGACAGAATCAGCCCCAGCATTTT. As protein: CASSHARGQNQPQHF.

The chain employs TRBV4-1 and TRBJ2-5, with TRBD2 as a possible D gene (6 bases). Germline-derived CDR1 and CDR2 are MGHRA and YSYEKL. V was pared by 0 bases and J by 5 bases, with 13 bases between. CDR3 length equals 15 residues. The CDR3: CASSQDYGGWETQYF. The CDR3 DNA reads TGCGCCAGCAGCCAAGATTACGGGGGTTGGGAGACCCAGTACTTC.

The chain employs TRBV19 and TRBJ1-5; D is undetermined. CDR1 and CDR2 (germline): LNHDA, SQIVND (reference sequence). V was clipped by 5 bases and J by 0 bases, with 5 bases between them. The CDR3 contains 13 residues. The CDR3, as DNA: TGTGCCAGTAGTCTTAGTAGCAATCAGCCCCAGCATTTT. Translated: CASSLSSNQPQHF.

This chain connects TRBV6-6 to TRBJ2-5; D gene uncertain. Trimming left V 0 bases short and J 3 bases short, with 11 bases between. The CDR3 has 15 amino acids. Germline V CDR1 and CDR2: MNHNY, SVGAGI (reference sequence). The CDR3 nucleotides read TGTGCCAGCAGTTACTCTCCCAGGCCCGAAGAGACCCAGTACTTC. It yields the protein CASSYSPRPEETQYF.

The chain has TRBV6-1 and TRBJ2-3, with D unresolved. The V gene lost 5 bases and the J gene lost 2 bases, with 2 bases spanning the gap. CDR1 MNHNS and CDR2 SASEGT come from the germline V gene. The CDR3 runs 11 residues. CDR3: CASSTTDTQYF. CDR3 in DNA: TGTGCCAGCAGTACCACAGATACGCAGTATTTT.

The chain couples TRBV2 to TRBJ1-4; the D gene is possibly TRBD1 (5 bases). Germline CDR1 and CDR2: SNHLY and FYNNEI. Trimming removed 5 bases from V and 0 bases from J, with 10 bases in between. There are 15 residues in the CDR3. DNA for the CDR3: TGTGCCAGCAGTAGTCGGACAACAACTAATGAAAAACTGTTTTTT. Protein product: CASSSRTTTNEKLFF. The full variable domain, its missing parts supplied by reference TRBV2 and TRBJ1-4, is EPEVTQTPSHQVTQMGQEVILRCVPISNHLYFYWYRQILGQKVEFLVSFYNNEISEKSEIFDDQFSVERPDGSNFTLKIRSTKLEDSAMYFCASSSRTTTNEKLFFGSGTQLSVL.

This chain uses TRBV30 with TRBJ2-5, with D possibly matching TRBD2 (5 bases). Germline values: CDR1 GTSNPN, CDR2 SVGIG (reference sequence). V was pared by 5 bases and J by 4 bases, with 20 bases between. CDR3 size: 15 residues. The CDR3 loop is CAWAPSLVKRETQYF. CDR3 coding DNA: TGTGCCTGGGCCCCTTCACTAGTGAAGAGAGAGACCCAGTACTTC.

This sequence joins TRBV5-1 and TRBJ1-3; unclear D gene. Per the germline V gene, CDR1 is SGHRS and CDR2 is YFSETQ. The CDR3 is 14 amino acids. V dropped 2 bases and J dropped 0 bases, with 6 bases sitting between them. The CDR3 DNA follows: TGCGCCAGCAGCTTACAGAGCTCTGGAAACACCATATATTTT. Amino acids: CASSLQSSGNTIYF. Full variable domain (rest looked up from reference TRBV5-1 and TRBJ1-3): KAGVTQTPRYLIKTRGQQVTLSCSPISGHRSVSWYQQTPGQGLQFLFEYFSETQRNKGNFPGRFSGRQFSNSRSEMNVSTLELGDSALYLCASSLQSSGNTIYFGEGSWLTVV.

The rearrangement joins TRBV21-1 to TRBJ2-7. TRBV21-1 has pseudogene status. CDR3 length equals 13 residues. The CDR3 nucleotides are TGTGCCAGCAGCAAACCTGATGGGGAAGAGCAGTACTTC. The encoded protein is CASSKPDGEEQYF.

V usage is TRBV6-5 and J usage is TRBJ1-3; no definite D call. The V end was cut by 5 bases, the J end by 6 bases, with 11 bases between. CDR1 and CDR2 from the germline V gene are MNHEY and SVGAGI. The CDR3 spans 13 residues. This CDR3 reads CASSPREANTIYF. The CDR3 coding sequence is TGTGCCAGCAGTCCCCGGGAGGCAAACACCATATATTTT.

A few counts support this clone. The V call is TRBV4-1, the J call TRBJ1-1, with a tentative D call TRBD1 (6 bases). There are 11 residues in the CDR3. In germline, CDR1 is MGHRA, CDR2 YSYEKL. Deletions cut 7 bases from V and 5 bases from J, with 8 bases between. The DNA of the CDR3 is TGCGCCAGCACCCAGGGGACTGAAGCTTTCTTT. Encoded protein: CASTQGTEAFF.

The chain employs TRBV12-5 and TRBJ2-3; 11 bases align to TRBD2. The CDR3 spans 16 residues. The trim removed 1 base at V and 6 bases at J, leaving 6 bases unmatched. Germline V CDR1 and CDR2: LGHNT, FRNRAP. The CDR3 DNA follows: TGTGCTAGTGGTTTGGAAAGACTAGCGGGGCAGGATACGCAGTATTTT. It encodes CASGLERLAGQDTQYF.

J is TRBJ2-1 and V is TRBV5-1; TRBD1 matches 10 bases. This CDR3 is 14 amino acids long. V lost 0 bases, J lost 8 bases, and 2 bases stayed unmatched. Germline V lookup: CDR1 SGHRS, CDR2 YFSETQ. The CDR3 region has the DNA TGCGCCAGCAGCTTGGGACAGGGGGCCTATGAGCAGTTCTTC. Encoded protein: CASSLGQGAYEQFF.